The rows below give T cell receptor beta chains drawn from one sample of a study of cytomegalovirus exposure and HLA in healthy donors. The table came from immunoSEQ multiplex PCR; TCRdb's copy has only in-frame clones and leaves some out. Of 200,000 to 250,000 clones listed, roughly 87% are singletons. Specimen: PBMCs. The receptors originated from a man between 18 and 29 years old in good health and CMV-seropositive. The conserved cysteine and the conserved F or W are not part of the CDR3 here. The size entry is marked missing in some rows and otherwise reads once, few, many or a size class.

size	J	V	CDR3
-	TRBJ2-7	TRBV7-2	ASSLVAGNDHEQY
-	TRBJ2-7	TRBV27	ASSWGQGSYEQY
-	TRBJ2-7	TRBV9	ASSGAGVGEQY
-	TRBJ2-1	TRBV25-1	ASSTVYNEQF
-	TRBJ1-1	TRBV6-5	ASGLNTEAF
-	TRBJ2-7	TRBV7-2	ASSSLGGRPSEQY
-	TRBJ2-5	TRBV20-1	SADQPETQY
-	TRBJ1-1	TRBV6-6	ASSFREGRNTEAF
-	TRBJ2-7	TRBV4-1	ASSHFPGLAGLTSSYEQY
-	TRBJ2-1	TRBV7-9	ASSLRDMAYNEQF
-	TRBJ2-7	TRBV11-3	ASSLESKSEQY
once	TRBJ2-7	TRBV19	ASSDLAGPYEQY
-	TRBJ1-3	TRBV4-1	ASSIQGSGNTIY
-	TRBJ2-7	TRBV18	ASSTGGYEQY
-	TRBJ1-1	TRBV15	ATSRDNGRTEAF
-	TRBJ2-3	TRBV27	ASSLSPPGRAEDTQY
-	TRBJ2-1	TRBV10-2	ASSWGGNEQF
-	TRBJ1-3	TRBV5-6	ASSKGQAYSGNTIY
-	TRBJ2-1	TRBV5-1	ASSLELAGDRNEQF
-	TRBJ2-7	TRBV6-6	ASSYRSYEQY
-	TRBJ2-5	TRBV25-1	ASSYRRDTKETQY
-	TRBJ1-1	TRBV11-2	ASTRSGRRFMNTEAF
-	TRBJ2-3	TRBV29-1	SVEREGDPTDTQY
once	TRBJ2-1	TRBV5-1	ASSTGTSGLNEQF
once	TRBJ2-3	TRBV6-4	ASSEIAGGTDTQY
-	TRBJ1-1	TRBV30	AWSPRTGLNTEAF